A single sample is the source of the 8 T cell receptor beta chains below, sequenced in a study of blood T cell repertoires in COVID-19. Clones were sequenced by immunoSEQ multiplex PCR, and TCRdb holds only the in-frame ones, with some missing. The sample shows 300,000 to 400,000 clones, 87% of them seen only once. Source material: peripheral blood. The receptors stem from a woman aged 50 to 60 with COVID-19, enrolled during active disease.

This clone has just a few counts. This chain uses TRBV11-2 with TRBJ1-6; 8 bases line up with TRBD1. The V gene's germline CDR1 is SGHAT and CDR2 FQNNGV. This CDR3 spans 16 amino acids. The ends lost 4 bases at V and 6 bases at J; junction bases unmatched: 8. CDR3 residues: CASSSPGQGGNSPLHF. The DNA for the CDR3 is TGTGCCAGCAGCTCGCCCGGACAGGGAGGTAATTCACCCCTCCACTTT.

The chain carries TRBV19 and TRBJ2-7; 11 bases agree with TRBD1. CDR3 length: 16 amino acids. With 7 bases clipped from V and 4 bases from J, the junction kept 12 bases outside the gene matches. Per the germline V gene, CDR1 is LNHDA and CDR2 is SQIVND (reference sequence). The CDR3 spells CASTAFRTGGIYEQYF. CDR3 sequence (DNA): TGTGCCAGTACTGCCTTTCGGACAGGGGGCATATACGAGCAGTACTTC.

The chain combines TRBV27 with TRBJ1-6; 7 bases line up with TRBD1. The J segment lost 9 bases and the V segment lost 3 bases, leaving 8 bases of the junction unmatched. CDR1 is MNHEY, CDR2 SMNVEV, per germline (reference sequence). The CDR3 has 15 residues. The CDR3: CASSLSGQGGSPLHF. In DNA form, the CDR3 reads TGTGCCAGCAGTTTGTCCGGGCAGGGGGGTTCACCCCTCCACTTT.

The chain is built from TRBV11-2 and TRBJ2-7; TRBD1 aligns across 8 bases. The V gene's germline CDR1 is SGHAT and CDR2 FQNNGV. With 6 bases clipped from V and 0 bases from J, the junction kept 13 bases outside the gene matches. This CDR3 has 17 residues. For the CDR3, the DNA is TGTGCCAGCAGTTTCATCGGGACAGGTATATACTCCTACGAGCAGTACTTC. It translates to CASSFIGTGIYSYEQYF.

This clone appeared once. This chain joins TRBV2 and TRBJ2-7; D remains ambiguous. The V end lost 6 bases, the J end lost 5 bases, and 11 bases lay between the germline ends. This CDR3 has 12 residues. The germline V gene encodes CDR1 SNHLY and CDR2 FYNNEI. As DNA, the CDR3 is TGTGCCAGCAGCCTAGGTTGGCACGAGCAGTACTTC. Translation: CASSLGWHEQYF.

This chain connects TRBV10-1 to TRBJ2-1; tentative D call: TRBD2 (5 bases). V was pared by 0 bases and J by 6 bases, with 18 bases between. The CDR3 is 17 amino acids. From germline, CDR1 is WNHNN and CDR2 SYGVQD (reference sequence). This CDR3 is CASSESTGRISSNEQFF. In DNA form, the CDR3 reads TGCGCCAGCAGTGAGTCGACTGGGAGAATATCTTCCAATGAGCAGTTCTTC.

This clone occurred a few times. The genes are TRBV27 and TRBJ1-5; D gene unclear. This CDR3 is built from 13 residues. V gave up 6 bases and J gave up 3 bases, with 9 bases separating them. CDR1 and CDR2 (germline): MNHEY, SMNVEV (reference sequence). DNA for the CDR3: TGTGCCAGCAGGAACAGAGTCAATCAGCCCCAGCATTTT. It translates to CASRNRVNQPQHF.

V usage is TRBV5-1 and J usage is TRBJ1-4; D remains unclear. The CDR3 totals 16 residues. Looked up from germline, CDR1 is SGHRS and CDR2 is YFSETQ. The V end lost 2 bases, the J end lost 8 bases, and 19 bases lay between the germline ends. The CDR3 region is CASSLDGRGLSEKLFF. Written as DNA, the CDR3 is TGCGCCAGCAGCTTAGATGGACGGGGTCTGAGCGAAAAACTGTTTTTT.